This T cell receptor (beta chain) was retrieved from a study of cytomegalovirus exposure and HLA in healthy donors. PCR amplification relied on 60 Vbeta primers (plus 13 Jbeta primers). Data came from immunoSEQ multiplex PCR; TCRdb stores just in-frame clones and leaves some out. The sample lists around 90,000 clones; around 80% were seen once. Trimming left V 5 bases short and J 2 bases short, with 10 bases between. The CDR3 is 13 residues long. Germline V gene lookup returns CDR1 LNHDA and CDR2 SQIVND (reference sequence). This chain uses TRBV19 with TRBJ2-7; the D gene is possibly TRBD2 (5 bases). The material sequenced was PBMCs. The sequence came from a man aged 25 to 40 in good health and CMV-seronegative. The CDR3 sequence: CASSYNGAYEQYF. The CDR3 DNA reads TGTGCCAGTAGTTACAACGGGGCCTACGAGCAGTACTTC.